This TCR beta chain emerged from a study of blood T cells in healthy people across ages. Study at large: With template switching, about one barcoded beta molecule was captured per two T cells.

Study-wide results and caveats: More naive CD4+ cells and higher diversity marked long-lived donors relative to aged donors. Diversity was estimated from one million T cells, and these estimates were considered underestimates.

Details on this clonotype: What it binds is not known.

A J-beta primer mix and a sample-barcoded 5' primer were used in a second PCR of roughly 7 to 12 cycles. TCRdb called the 5' RACE reads again in MiXCR, with one record for every CDR3 protein. The sample carries 710,000 or so distinct CDR3 sequences, around 32% recorded once. This clonotype originated in a woman older than 75 in good health. Source material: blood.

CDR3 nucleotide sequence: TGTGCCAGCAGCCGCCACGGGGCCTACGAGCAGTACTTC. This encodes CASSRHGAYEQYF. The chain employs TRBV7-2 and TRBJ2-7; weak D call: TRBD2 (5 bases). CDR1 and CDR2 (germline): SGHTA, FQGNSA. Between the trimmed V and J ends, which lost 5 bases and 2 bases, there was a span of 10 bases. CDR3 length equals 13 residues. The complete variable domain, with remaining parts taken from reference TRBV7-2 and TRBJ2-7, reads GAGVSQSPSNKVTEKGKDVELRCDPISGHTALYWYRQSLGQGLEFLIYFQGNSAPDKSGLPSDRFSAERTGGSVSTLTIQRTQQEDSAVYLCASSRHGAYEQYFGPGTRLTVT.